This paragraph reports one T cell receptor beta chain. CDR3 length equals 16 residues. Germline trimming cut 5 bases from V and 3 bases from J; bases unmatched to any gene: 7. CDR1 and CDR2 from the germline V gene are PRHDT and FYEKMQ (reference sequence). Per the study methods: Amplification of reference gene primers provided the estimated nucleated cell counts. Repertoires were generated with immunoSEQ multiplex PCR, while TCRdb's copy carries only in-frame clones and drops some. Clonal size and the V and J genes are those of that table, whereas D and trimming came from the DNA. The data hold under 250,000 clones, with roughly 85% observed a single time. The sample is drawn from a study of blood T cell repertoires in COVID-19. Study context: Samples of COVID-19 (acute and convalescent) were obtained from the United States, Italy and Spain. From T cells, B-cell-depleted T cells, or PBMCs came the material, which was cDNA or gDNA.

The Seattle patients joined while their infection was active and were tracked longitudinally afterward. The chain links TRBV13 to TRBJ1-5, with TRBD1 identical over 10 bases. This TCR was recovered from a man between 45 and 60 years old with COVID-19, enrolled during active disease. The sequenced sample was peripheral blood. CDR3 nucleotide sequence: TGTGCCAGCAGCCCGGGGACAGGGGAATTCAATCAGCCCCAGCATTTT. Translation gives CASSPGTGEFNQPQHF.